This T cell receptor (beta chain) was documented in a study of T cells in Graves' hyperthyroidism and ophthalmopathy. Whole-study results and caveats: Among clonotypes expanded in thyroid above 0.001, most were also found in blood. It was a median about 7.1 months before onset that the model predicted ophthalmopathy.

Patients showing uncontrolled infection, other autoimmune disease, pregnancy or lactation were ineligible. This clonotype was counted ten times or more. Its cognate antigen is unknown. The CDR3 is 14 amino acids. V was pared by 6 bases and J by 5 bases, with 16 bases between. From RNA transcripts, TCR beta CDR3 regions were amplified. First-round RT-PCR of the TCR CDR3 relied on the HTBI primer set. TCRdb processed the multiplex PCR reads anew with MiXCR; each CDR3 protein has one entry. The sample yields approximately 520,000 distinct CDR3 sequences, approximately 25% seen once. Material for sequencing was blood. V usage is TRBV12-3 or TRBV12-4 and J usage is TRBJ1-2; no firm D call. This receptor was obtained from a woman in her thirties with Graves' ophthalmopathy. This chain's CDR3 is CASRPSAETYGYTF. The CDR3, as DNA: TGTGCCAGCAGACCCTCCGCGGAAACTTATGGCTACACCTTC.